This TCR beta chain was observed in a study of identical twins. Template switching introduced a universal primer site, and the cDNA bore unique molecular identifiers. Each CDR3 protein is one row after TCRdb ran MiXCR on the 5' RACE reads. The data hold about 690,000 distinct CDR3 sequences, with roughly 20% observed a single time. Germline V gene lookup returns CDR1 SGHTA and CDR2 FQGNSA. V was cut by 5 bases and J by 5 bases, with 13 bases left in between. This CDR3 contains 14 residues. This clonotype was recorded a few times. The antigen remains unidentified. Study observations and caveats: Zero-insertion results could be subject to partial confounding by invariant MAIT and iNKT cells. Conclusions were drawn cross-sectionally by statistical analysis, without following the same donors. Out-of-frame alpha sequences that twins shared showed excess low generation probability.

The sample was also linked to a second study, of T cells expressing NK-cell markers.

The source material was PBMCs. This rearrangement joins TRBV7-2 to TRBJ1-5, with a weak D call TRBD1 (5 bases). The receptor's source is a woman aged 18-30 years in good health. The CDR3: CASSPGRGDQPQHF. CDR3 DNA: TGTGCCAGCAGCCCTGGACGGGGCGATCAGCCCCAGCATTTT.